A selection of T cell receptor beta chains follows, all from one sample in a study of T cell repertoires in cytomegalovirus infection. In TCRdb, the reads were re-called with MiXCR into one record per CDR3 protein. The repertoire holds 400,000 to 600,000 distinct CDR3 sequences, roughly 43% seen once, with 40% to 50% in the top ten. No antigen is known for these receptors. The sample was cultured PBMCs, taken from culture after CMV antigen stimulation. The receptors stem from a human donor in good health (CMV status not recorded). Some clones in this sample may be carry-over from other donors' samples. CDR3s include the opening cysteine and the closing phenylalanine or tryptophan.

>13|TRBV7-2
CASSFRRDQPQHF
>15|TRBV7-6
CASSVSGGPSYEQYF
>14|TRBV7-2
CASSLGAGPNEQFF
>13|TRBV6-2/TRBV6-3
CASTEVAGGEAFF
>11|TRBV6-6
CASSPILPQHF
>15|TRBV28
CASRLAGGAKNIQYF
>20|TRBV7-4
CASSLAGLAGGTSSYNEQFF
>15|TRBV7-8
CASSFGLAGVETQYF
>13|TRBV10-2
CASSEIQGEKLFF
>18|TRBV10-3
CAEGSAHRDRGSSYEQYF
>16|TRBV7-9
CASSFGEGGGRETQYF
>13|TRBV27
CASSFQGRGGYTF
>17|TRBV19
CASSSPLGQGGTDTQYF
>15|TRBV18
CASSPRGTGTDEQFF
>14|TRBV19
CASSPGFDLYEQYF
>18|TRBV5-4
CASSLFPPGQGFSSPLHF
>15|TRBV5-1
CASRGPASYNSPLHF
>16|TRBV6-1
CASGDPRAGSEDGYTF
>20|TRBV4-3
CASSQEWGQGYVPGHYEQYF
>17|TRBV4-1
CASSAGPVGVVGQPQHF
>16|TRBV10-3
CAINGVGRESYNEQFF
>15|TRBV5-6
CASSLVGQTNTEAFF
>13|TRBV28
CASSRGRQETQYF
>15|TRBV19
CASSFELAGNSEQFF
>12|TRBV12-5
CASAYMSGELFF
>14|TRBV7-9
CASSWGTAWGPQHF
>15|TRBV6-2/TRBV6-3
CASSYPNSGANVLTF
>15|TRBV11-2
CASSKAAGVYNEQFF
>17|TRBV10-3
CAISEEPAGVSYNEQFF
>14|TRBV6-2/TRBV6-3
CASRLAGGPDTQYF
>13|TRBV6-1
CASSEATGGGYTF
>15|TRBV4-1
CASSQAGQDTGELFF
>11|TRBV19
CASRAGYEQYF
>14|TRBV7-8
CASSLDRVGTEAFF
>15|TRBV7-2
CASSLVGDLREGYTF
>16|TRBV10-3
CAISRARDRATYEQYF
>15|TRBV7-2
CASILGGGNQETQYF
>15|TRBV14
CASSQVGGGTGELFF
>13|TRBV7-6
CASSTGVVDTQYF
>13|TRBV12-5
CASGLGNEETQYF
>15|TRBV11-2
CASSLGPLANYGYTF
>14|TRBV7-2
CASSLEVSNSPLHF